This T cell receptor (beta chain) appears in the sequencing data of a study of blood T cell repertoires in COVID-19. The CDR3 consists of 12 residues. Assay: immunoSEQ multiplex PCR; the TCRdb copy retains only in-frame clones and omits some. The sample records 160,000 or so clones, approximately 80% being singletons. This clone appeared a single time. Material: peripheral blood. The TCR originated in a human donor in a cohort sampled during active COVID-19. The V and J genes are TRBV21-1 and TRBJ1-2; the listed D gene, TRBD1, was not tested against the DNA. TRBV21-1 is a pseudogene locus. In DNA form, the CDR3 reads TGTGCCAGCAGCGGCCCAGGGGGTGGCTACACCTTC. Amino acid sequence: CASSGPGGGYTF.